Given below is one T cell receptor beta chain in context. The sample originates from a study of blood T cell repertoires in COVID-19. Per the germline V gene, CDR1 is SGHRS and CDR2 is YFSETQ. This CDR3 has 15 amino acids. V trimming: 4 bases; J trimming: 6 bases; junction bases outside the gene matches: 6. Generated by immunoSEQ multiplex PCR, the TCRdb table keeps only in-frame clones and is missing some. In the table there are around 350,000 clones, approximately 86% of which are singletons. The sample taken for sequencing was peripheral blood. V usage is TRBV5-1 and J usage is TRBJ1-3, with TRBD1 identical over 11 bases. The clonotype comes from a human donor in a cohort sampled during active COVID-19. The CDR3 reads CASSGRTGGTNTIYF. The CDR3 DNA reads TGCGCCAGCAGCGGACGGACAGGGGGCACAAACACCATATATTTT.